This T cell receptor (beta chain) was recorded in a study of neoadjuvant anti-PD-1 for oral cavity cancer. Study observations and caveats: TCR analyses covered only a few patients per response group.

Blood libraries mostly used roughly 440 ng genomic DNA, six replicates each. Sequencing used immunoSEQ multiplex PCR; TCRdb keeps in-frame clones, though not all of them. The data hold under 15,000 clones, with about three fifths observed a single time. Patients had newly diagnosed, untreated stage II-IVA oral cavity squamous cell carcinoma. Cohort: HPV-negative, locally advanced oral cavity squamous cell carcinoma patients. In regard to this clone: Its antigen is unknown.

The germline gives CDR1 MNHEY, CDR2 SMNVEV (reference sequence). V shed 3 bases and J shed 5 bases, with 13 bases lying between them. The CDR3 consists of 14 residues. The J gene is TRBJ2-5, the V gene TRBV27; no firm D call. The sample consisted of PBMCs, taken before nivolumab (anti-PD-1) treatment. This TCR was recovered from a person aged 35-79 years with oral cavity squamous cell carcinoma. The CDR3: CASSLIGERETQYF. The CDR3 DNA follows: TGTGCCAGCAGTTTGATTGGGGAAAGGGAGACCCAGTACTTC.